The present TCR beta chain was sequenced within a study of technical replicates of blood from a few donors. The CDR3 spans 14 residues. CDR1 is SGHDT, CDR2 YYEEEE, per germline. The V end lost 2 bases, the J end lost 6 bases, and 14 bases lay between the germline ends. Here immunoSEQ multiplex PCR was the method, and the copy in TCRdb shows in-frame clones only, minus some. Of about 62,000 clones listed, nearly 90% were seen once; the top ten hold 4% to 5.5%. Sequenced input: PBMCs. This clonotype originated in a human donor in good health. Some clones in this sample may be carry-over from other donors' samples. The J gene is TRBJ1-2, the V gene TRBV5-6, with a possible D match to TRBD1 (6 bases). The CDR3 here is CASSFNLGANGYTF. As DNA, the CDR3 is TGTGCCAGCAGCTTTAACCTGGGGGCGAATGGCTACACCTTC.